This TCR beta chain was sequenced during a study of blood T cell repertoires in COVID-19. Study at large: Material from acute and convalescent COVID-19 was sourced from the United States, Italy and Spain. T cells, B-cell-depleted T cells, or PBMCs supplied cDNA or gDNA.

CDR1 and CDR2 from the germline V gene are SGHRS and YFSETQ. The CDR3 covers 18 residues. V shed 2 bases, J shed 0 bases, and the junction held 5 bases outside the gene matches. Participants were aged roughly 18 to 100 years from 24 US areas. In the source study's methods: Nucleated cell counts were estimated from reference gene primer amplification. This table comes from immunoSEQ multiplex PCR, and its TCRdb copy is limited to in-frame clones, with some not included. V and J calls and clone size are those listed in that table; D and trimming were worked out from the DNA. The table records around 190,000 clones, roughly 88% of them present only once. This clone was recorded a few times.

The specimen sequenced was PBMCs or T cells enriched from blood (not recorded which). This clonotype was sampled from a man between 35 and 55 years old with acute COVID-19. The rearrangement uses TRBV5-1 and TRBJ2-2; the match to TRBD2 covers 12 bases. The CDR3 loop reads CASSFGLAGRSNTGELFF. Written as DNA, the CDR3 is TGCGCCAGCAGCTTCGGACTAGCGGGAAGATCGAACACCGGGGAGCTGTTTTTT.